This is a list of T cell receptor beta chains from one sample in a study of T cell repertoires in cytomegalovirus infection. One entry per CDR3 protein results from TCRdb running MiXCR on the reads. The data hold approximately 500,000 distinct CDR3 sequences, with roughly 29% observed a single time. The sequenced material came from PBMCs. Receptor source: a human donor in good health (CMV status not recorded). Some clones in this sample may be carry-over from other donors' samples. The CDR3 runs from the conserved cysteine through the conserved F or W. D genes are given only for firm matches. Clone size is given for some rows only: seen once, a few or many times, or a class if the clone is expanded.

NA	TRBJ1-6	NA	TRBV6-5	CASSYEGARNSPLHF	TGTGCCAGCAGTTATGAAGGGGCTCGGAATTCACCCCTCCACTTT
NA	TRBJ2-5	TRBD2	TRBV11-3	CASRRTSGIGETQYF	TGTGCCAGCCGCCGGACTAGCGGGATCGGTGAGACCCAGTACTTC
few	TRBJ1-2	NA	TRBV24-1	CATSDPAGDHGYTF	TGTGCCACCAGTGATCCGGCAGGGGACCATGGCTACACCTTC
once	TRBJ2-1	NA	TRBV11-2	CASSPLAGRRFF	TGTGCCAGCAGCCCCCTGGCGGGGAGAAGGTTCTTC
few	TRBJ2-3	TRBD2	TRBV5-1	CASSLAEITDTQYF	TGCGCCAGCAGCCTAGCGGAGATCACAGATACGCAGTATTTT
NA	TRBJ2-1	NA	TRBV4-1	CASSQDRGVGSNEQFF	TGCGCCAGCAGCCAAGATCGGGGTGTTGGGAGCAATGAGCAGTTCTTC
NA	TRBJ1-4	NA	TRBV4-1	CASSSARDEKLFF	TGCGCCAGCAGCAGCGCCCGGGATGAAAAACTGTTTTTT
many	TRBJ2-7	NA	TRBV7-3	CASSHLGGFEQYF	TGTGCCAGCAGCCATCTGGGTGGGTTCGAGCAGTACTTC
NA	TRBJ1-2	TRBD1	TRBV10-3	CASKGQGAESNYGYTF	TGTGCCTCTAAAGGTCAGGGGGCGGAATCCAACTATGGCTACACCTTC
NA	TRBJ2-1	TRBD2	TRBV7-9	CASTPGTSGGSSYNEQFF	TGTGCCAGCACCCCCGGGACTAGCGGAGGGAGCTCCTACAATGAGCAGTTCTTC
NA	TRBJ2-2	NA	TRBV7-8	CASTIPLGGVDTGELFF	TGTGCCAGCACGATTCCTTTAGGAGGGGTTGACACCGGGGAGCTGTTTTTT
many	TRBJ1-6	TRBD1	TRBV7-2	CASSLGLWVRRDRGPYNSPLHF	TGTGCCAGCAGCTTAGGTCTTTGGGTACGGCGGGACAGGGGACCCTATAATTCACCCCTCCACTTT
NA	TRBJ2-3	NA	TRBV5-1	CASSLEVSGRRTDTQYF	TGCGCCAGCAGCTTGGAGGTATCGGGAAGACGCACAGATACGCAGTATTTT
NA	TRBJ1-4	NA	TRBV12-5	CAIKSSGQGANEKLFF	TGTGCTATAAAGTCCTCAGGCCAAGGAGCTAATGAAAAACTGTTTTTT
NA	TRBJ2-1	TRBD1	TRBV19	CASSIRDSYNEQFF	TGTGCCAGTAGTATTAGGGACAGCTACAATGAGCAGTTCTTC
few	TRBJ1-1	NA	TRBV6-1	CASSEDGRSAEAFF	TGTGCCAGCAGTGAAGACGGCAGGAGCGCTGAAGCTTTCTTT
NA	TRBJ2-5	TRBD2	TRBV5-1	CASSRGLEQETQYF	TGCGCCAGCAGCCGGGGACTAGAGCAAGAGACCCAGTACTTC
many	TRBJ2-1	TRBD2	TRBV12-3/TRBV12-4	CASSLLAGDYNEQFF	TGTGCCAGCAGTCTCCTAGCGGGGGACTACAATGAGCAGTTCTTC
few	TRBJ2-1	NA	TRBV6-5	CASSYLWGDNEQFF	TGTGCCAGCAGTTACCTGTGGGGAGACAATGAGCAGTTCTTC
few	TRBJ2-1	TRBD2	TRBV12-3/TRBV12-4	CASSPIPGTSGRAFHGEQFF	TGTGCCAGCAGTCCAATACCCGGGACTAGCGGGAGGGCCTTTCACGGTGAGCAGTTCTTC
once	TRBJ1-6	TRBD1	TRBV10-3	CAITQRTGESYSPLHF	TGTGCCATCACTCAACGAACAGGGGAGAGTTATTCACCCCTCCACTTT
few	TRBJ2-2	NA	TRBV12-3/TRBV12-4	CASSKTLNTGELFF	TGTGCCAGCAGCAAAACTCTAAACACCGGGGAGCTGTTTTTT
few	TRBJ2-1	NA	TRBV6-6	CASKASGNEQFF	TGTGCCAGCAAGGCGTCGGGGAATGAGCAGTTCTTC
many	TRBJ2-1	TRBD2	TRBV7-6	CASSPAWTSGYNEQFF	TGTGCCAGCAGCCCTGCCTGGACTAGCGGATACAATGAGCAGTTCTTC
many	TRBJ1-1	TRBD1	TRBV2	CASSARTGNTEAFF	TGTGCCAGCAGCGCCAGGACAGGGAACACTGAAGCTTTCTTT
NA	TRBJ2-1	NA	TRBV20-1	CSASSGVPYNEQFF	TGCAGTGCTAGTTCGGGAGTACCCTACAATGAGCAGTTCTTC
few	TRBJ2-1	NA	TRBV12-3/TRBV12-4	CASSRGGQYYEQFF	TGTGCCAGCAGTAGGGGCGGGCAATATTATGAGCAGTTCTTC
many	TRBJ1-6	NA	TRBV7-9	CASSHRGNGNSPLHF	TGTGCCAGCAGCCACCGGGGCAACGGGAATTCACCCCTCCACTTT
NA	TRBJ1-1	NA	TRBV6-5	CASSYLPTANTEAFF	TGTGCCAGCAGTTACCTACCGACAGCGAACACTGAAGCTTTCTTT
NA	TRBJ1-1	TRBD1	TRBV29-1	CSGGQENTEAFF	TGCAGCGGGGGACAGGAGAACACTGAAGCTTTCTTT
NA	TRBJ2-7	NA	TRBV7-2	CASSFAATYEQYF	TGTGCCAGCAGCTTCGCAGCGACCTACGAGCAGTACTTC
NA	TRBJ2-1	NA	TRBV15	CATSSPQRAYNEQFF	TGTGCCACCAGCTCCCCCCAGCGAGCCTACAATGAGCAGTTCTTC
NA	TRBJ2-1	NA	TRBV6-5	CASSPRAGWHEQFF	TGTGCCAGCTCCCCGCGCGCGGGGTGGCATGAGCAGTTCTTC
few	TRBJ1-2	TRBD1	TRBV12-3/TRBV12-4	CASRPGQGVNYGYTF	TGTGCCAGCAGACCCGGACAGGGGGTGAACTATGGCTACACCTTC
many	TRBJ2-1	TRBD2	TRBV6-5	CASRTIRQGATSGSSYNEQFF	TGTGCCAGCAGAACCATTAGACAGGGGGCGACTAGCGGGAGCTCCTACAATGAGCAGTTCTTC
many	TRBJ1-3	NA	TRBV7-2	CASTITTGNTIYF	TGTGCCAGCACCATTACCACTGGAAACACCATATATTTT
NA	TRBJ1-2	NA	TRBV4-3	CASSQDVAVNYGYTF	TGCGCCAGCAGCCAAGATGTTGCGGTTAACTATGGCTACACCTTC
few	TRBJ2-3	NA	TRBV7-9	CASSPRPGHGADTQYF	TGTGCCAGCAGCCCTCGACCGGGACACGGGGCAGATACGCAGTATTTT
few	TRBJ2-5	TRBD1	TRBV19	CASSRTGEETQYF	TGTGCCAGTAGTCGGACAGGGGAAGAGACCCAGTACTTC
few	TRBJ2-2	TRBD2	TRBV4-3	CASSQEGYPAGANTGELFF	TGCGCCAGCAGCCAAGAGGGCTACCCAGCGGGAGCGAACACCGGGGAGCTGTTTTTT
NA	TRBJ1-1	NA	TRBV7-9	CASSRITGNTEAFF	TGTGCCAGCAGCCGAATTACTGGGAACACTGAAGCTTTCTTT